The sequence of this T cell receptor (beta chain) was determined in a study of cytomegalovirus exposure and HLA in healthy donors. General observations from the study: Cytomegalovirus association was assigned to about 150 TCR beta chains. Among the CMV-associated chains, three were confirmed in vitro as specific for CMV antigens. Most TCRs appeared rarely, but some public TCRs recurred in many donors.

This clone was seen only once. Its antigen is currently unknown. V lost 6 bases, J lost 8 bases, and 11 bases stayed unmatched. Germline CDR1 is LNHDA and CDR2 is SQIVND (reference sequence). CDR3 length: 14 residues. Assay used: immunoSEQ multiplex PCR; TCRdb lists only in-frame clones, some missing. The data contain under 200,000 clones, roughly 86% of them singletons. The chain is built from TRBV19 and TRBJ1-2, with 8 bases identical to TRBD1. The sequenced material came from PBMCs. The sequence derives from a woman younger than 35 in good health and CMV-seropositive. The CDR3 nucleotides are TGTGCCAGTAGACTCAGGGGGCGCGAAAGCGGCTACACCTTC. Protein sequence: CASRLRGRESGYTF.